Listed below are T cell receptor beta chains from one sample, sequenced in a study of beta chain features in type 1 diabetes. Data came from immunoSEQ multiplex PCR; TCRdb stores just in-frame clones and leaves some out. The sample shows under 300,000 clones, about 15% of them seen only once. Sequences were obtained from naive CD4+ T cells from blood. The receptors derive from a man aged 25-45 years with type 1 diabetes. CDR3s include the opening cysteine and the closing phenylalanine or tryptophan. D genes are given only for firm matches. A row's size may be missing; if present it is once, few, many or a size class.

D,J,V,size,DNA,CDR3
TRBD1,TRBJ1-1,TRBV29-1,NA,TGCAGCGTCCTCCGGACAGGGGGAGAGGAAGCTTTCTTT,CSVLRTGGEEAFF
NA,TRBJ2-5,TRBV29-1,NA,TGCAGCGTAGACCAGGGGGAGACCCAGTACTTC,CSVDQGETQYF
NA,TRBJ2-2,TRBV7-2,NA,TGTGCCAGCAGCTTGGGTGGACTAAAGGACACCGGGGAGCTGTTTTTT,CASSLGGLKDTGELFF
TRBD2,TRBJ2-5,TRBV7-9,few,TGTGCCAGCAGCTGGGGGGGGGAGACCCAGTACTTC,CASSWGGETQYF
NA,TRBJ1-6,TRBV14,NA,TGTGCCAGCAGCCAAGTCACCTGGAGCTCCTATAATTCACCCCTCCACTTT,CASSQVTWSSYNSPLHF
TRBD2,TRBJ2-3,TRBV9,few,TGTGCCAGCAGCGAACAGACTAGCGGGGGAGATACGCAGTATTTT,CASSEQTSGGDTQYF
NA,TRBJ1-4,TRBV7-9,NA,TGTGCCAGCAGCTTAGTGACAGCAACTAATGAAAAACTGTTTTTT,CASSLVTATNEKLFF
TRBD2,TRBJ2-5,TRBV7-2,NA,TGTGCCAGCAGCTTGACAGGGGTGGGACTAGCGGGAGGGGAAGAGACCCAGTACTTC,CASSLTGVGLAGGEETQYF
TRBD2,TRBJ2-1,TRBV7-8,NA,TGTGCCAGCAGCGCATCCGGGACTAGCGGCGGGATGAGCTCCTACAATGAGCAGTTCTTC,CASSASGTSGGMSSYNEQFF
NA,TRBJ1-2,TRBV5-1,NA,TGCGCCAGCAGCTTGGACGACACTAACTATGGCTACACCTTC,CASSLDDTNYGYTF
NA,TRBJ2-6,TRBV15,NA,TGTGCCACCAGCAGTTACAGGGCCAACTCTGGGGCCAACGTCCTGACTTTC,CATSSYRANSGANVLTF
NA,TRBJ2-6,TRBV28,few,TGTGCCAGCAGTTCATCGGGACATGACCCCTCTGGGGCCAACGTCCTGACTTTC,CASSSSGHDPSGANVLTF
TRBD1,TRBJ1-5,TRBV2,NA,TGTGCCAGCAGTGGACAGGGATTGGGCAATCAGCCCCAGCATTTT,CASSGQGLGNQPQHF
TRBD1,TRBJ2-1,TRBV27,few,TGTGCCAGCAGTTTATCGAGGCAGGGGGATGAGCAGTTCTTC,CASSLSRQGDEQFF
NA,TRBJ2-6,TRBV30,NA,TGTGCCTGGACCACAGGGCTCTCTGGGGCCAACGTCCTGACTTTC,CAWTTGLSGANVLTF
TRBD1,TRBJ2-7,TRBV7-9,NA,TGTGCCAGCAGCATAGGGACAGGGATATCCTACGAGCAGTACTTC,CASSIGTGISYEQYF
TRBD2,TRBJ2-1,TRBV5-8,NA,TGTGCCAGCAGCCCGGAAGGGACTAGCGGCTACAATGAGCAGTTCTTC,CASSPEGTSGYNEQFF
NA,TRBJ2-6,TRBV6-1,few,TGTGCCATCAGTGGACAACAGGGCTCGGCTGGGGCCAACGTCCTGACTTTC,CAISGQQGSAGANVLTF
TRBD1,TRBJ1-5,TRBV19,few,TGTGCCAGTAGTATCCGTCCGGGACAGGGTCGGGATCAGCCCCAGCATTTT,CASSIRPGQGRDQPQHF
NA,TRBJ1-2,TRBV11-2,NA,TGTGCCAGCAGCCACATGACAGAAACCCTTAACTATGGCTACACCTTC,CASSHMTETLNYGYTF
NA,TRBJ2-5,TRBV29-1,few,TGCAGCGTTGTTCGGCAGGGGCTGGAGACCCAGTACTTC,CSVVRQGLETQYF